The text below deals with one T cell receptor beta chain. The antigen remains unidentified. This record comes from a study of cytomegalovirus exposure and HLA in healthy donors. Notes on the study in general: Presence/absence analyses assumed roughly uniform sequencing depth across donors. A further, later analysis showed that HLA-associated TCR beta chains (compared with equally common others) were more clonally expanded.

The PCR made use of 60 Vbeta and 13 Jbeta primers. Measured with immunoSEQ multiplex PCR; TCRdb has only the in-frame clones, and not every one. The sample has some 120,000 clones, roughly 81% seen once. The receptor was derived from a woman aged 25-40 years in good health and CMV-seronegative. Sequencing was carried out using PBMCs.

CDR3 sequence: CASSLGHQGDYGYTF. The CDR3 nucleotides are TGCGCCAGCAGCTTGGGCCACCAGGGGGACTATGGCTACACCTTC. The chain carries TRBV5-1 and TRBJ1-2; 7 bases line up with TRBD1. V lost 0 bases and J lost 3; bases outside the gene matches: 5. This CDR3 is built from 15 residues. Germline CDR1 is SGHRS and CDR2 is YFSETQ.